Sequencing of this TCR beta chain was carried out in a study of cytomegalovirus exposure and HLA in healthy donors. It was with 60 Vbeta and 13 Jbeta primers that the PCR ran. Here immunoSEQ multiplex PCR was the method, and the copy in TCRdb shows in-frame clones only, minus some. This sample has around 31,000 clones, with roughly 89% found just once. The CDR3 extends over 11 amino acids. The ends were cut back, 1 base at V and 7 bases at J, with 6 bases in the middle. CDR1 is DFQATT, CDR2 SNEGSKA, per germline (reference sequence). General study points: Later, an analysis found that common viral pathogens appeared to be linked with several of the most significant clusters. Segments of the TCR beta V type were, in most cases, productive about 87% or about 30% of the time in an earlier analysis. Cytomegalovirus-associated status was assigned to approximately 160 TCR beta chains.

Comment on this clone: The antigen is unknown.

This TCR was recovered from a boy aged 5 to 17 in good health and CMV-seronegative. The V and J genes are TRBV20-1 and TRBJ2-3; D ambiguous. What was sequenced was PBMCs. CDR3 in DNA: TGCAGTGCTAGAGGAGGAAATACGCAGTATTTT. Protein: CSARGGNTQYF.